This TCR beta chain was observed in a study of blood T cell repertoires in COVID-19. This CDR3 has 16 amino acids. Trimming cost V 9 bases and J 3 bases; bases outside gene matches: 8. Germline V lookup: CDR1 SGHDN, CDR2 FVKESK. Sequencing was performed with immunoSEQ multiplex PCR; in TCRdb, only in-frame clones are kept and a portion is missing. The sample lists about 140,000 clones, about four fifths occurring once. The sequence derives from a human donor in a cohort sampled during active COVID-19. The chain carries TRBV14 and TRBJ1-6; TRBD1 matches at 10 bases. Specimen: peripheral blood. The CDR3 reads CASGTGDDLYNSPLHF. Written as DNA, the CDR3 is TGTGCCAGTGGGACAGGGGACGATCTCTATAATTCACCCCTCCACTTT.